The 13 T cell receptor beta chains below come from one sample, sequenced in a study of T cell repertoires in cytomegalovirus infection. TCRdb redid the calling of the reads with MiXCR, one entry per CDR3 protein. Among some 97,000 distinct CDR3 sequences listed, 20% to 30% were seen once. The specimen was CD8+ T cells from PBMCs. These receptors all stem from a human donor in good health (CMV status not recorded). Some clones in this sample may be carry-over from other donors' samples.

This clonotype occurred many times. This rearrangement joins TRBV7-9 to TRBJ1-4, with 7 bases aligning to TRBD1. Germline CDR1 is SEHNR and CDR2 is FQNEAQ (reference sequence). The CDR3 runs 16 residues. The V segment lost 4 bases and the J segment 4 bases; nucleotides outside the gene matches: 9. CDR3 sequence: CASSYPRGTGNEKLFF. CDR3 nucleotides: TGTGCCAGCAGCTACCCCAGGGGGACTGGTAATGAAAAACTGTTTTTT. The whole variable domain, filled in from reference TRBV7-9 and TRBJ1-4, reads DTGVSQNPRHKITKRGQNVTFRCDPISEHNRLYWYRQTLGQGPEFLTYFQNEAQLEKSRLLSDRFSAERPKGSFSTLEIQRTEQGDSAMYLCASSYPRGTGNEKLFFGSGTQLSVL.

About this clonotype: A much bigger clone sits one base away, suggesting this may be a read error. The final CDR3 position lacks the conserved phenylalanine or tryptophan, pointing to a likely read error. This chain connects TRBV6-2 or TRBV6-3 to TRBJ2-7, with 9 bases matching TRBD1. CDR1 and CDR2 from the germline V gene are MNHEY and SVGEGT. J lost 5 bases, V lost 6 bases, and 8 bases had no gene match. The CDR3 is 14 residues long. The CDR3 nucleotides are TGTGCCAGCAGCGTACAGGGGGCGCATAACGAGCAGTACCTC. This codes for CASSVQGAHNEQYL.

This clonotype came up a few times. The chain recombines TRBV12-3 or TRBV12-4 with TRBJ1-2; 7 positions match TRBD1. Losses at the gene ends were 8 bases for V and 2 bases for J; bases not matched to a gene: 5. CDR3 length equals 13 residues. The CDR3 loop is CASWGRGNYGYTF. CDR3 in DNA: TGTGCCAGCTGGGGCAGGGGGAACTATGGCTACACCTTC.

This rearrangement joins TRBV7-9 to TRBJ2-7, with unresolved D. Between the trimmed V and J ends, which lost 5 bases and 7 bases, there was a span of 15 bases. Germline CDR1 reads SEHNR; CDR2 reads FQNEAQ (reference sequence). There are 13 residues in the CDR3. CDR3 in DNA: TGTGCCAGCAGCCCTTCAGAGACGGTGGAGCAGTACTTC. As protein: CASSPSETVEQYF.

The gene calls are TRBV20-1 and TRBJ2-7; 7 bases map to TRBD1. Germline V CDR1 and CDR2: DFQATT, SNEGSKA (reference sequence). The CDR3 is made up of 13 amino acids. Losses at the gene ends were 5 bases for V and 3 bases for J; bases not matched to a gene: 7. CDR3 loop: CSAYKGAGYEQYF. The CDR3 nucleotides are TGCAGTGCTTACAAGGGGGCCGGCTACGAGCAGTACTTC.

This clonotype occurred a few times. V usage is TRBV29-1 and J usage is TRBJ1-2, with unresolved D. V dropped 4 bases and J dropped 6 bases, with 9 bases sitting between them. From germline, CDR1 is SQVTM and CDR2 ANQGSEA. The CDR3 has 11 amino acids. CDR3 region: CSVGGVDGYTF. The CDR3 DNA follows: TGCAGCGTTGGGGGTGTTGATGGCTACACCTTC.

V is TRBV6-2 or TRBV6-3 and J is TRBJ2-5, with TRBD2 matching over 14 bases. The CDR3 has 15 residues. V shed 2 bases, J shed 4 bases, and the junction held 0 bases outside the gene matches. CDR1 is MNHEY, CDR2 SVGEGT, per germline. The DNA of the CDR3 is TGTGCCAGCAGTTACGGACTAGCGGGGGGAGAGACCCAGTACTTC. This codes for CASSYGLAGGETQYF.

This clonotype was recorded a few times. This chain uses TRBV28 with TRBJ2-3, with TRBD1 identical over 9 bases. Germline V lookup: CDR1 MDHEN, CDR2 SYDVKM. CDR3 length: 18 residues. Trimming at V came to 4 bases and at J to 3 bases, leaving 14 bases not matched to a gene. This CDR3 reads CASSSSGQGMDRTDTQYF. Written as DNA, the CDR3 is TGTGCCAGCAGTTCATCAGGACAGGGGATGGATAGGACAGATACGCAGTATTTT. Using reference TRBV28 and TRBJ2-3 for the parts outside the CDR3, the full variable domain is DVKVTQSSRYLVKRTGEKVFLECVQDMDHENMFWYRQDPGLGLRLIYFSYDVKMKEKGDIPEGYSVSREKKERFSLILESASTNQTSMYLCASSSSGQGMDRTDTQYFGPGTRLTVL.

In its sample, this clonotype was seen many times. The rearrangement joins TRBV7-9 to TRBJ2-5, with 11 bases fitting TRBD1. After removal of 5 bases from V and 2 bases from J, the junction contained 7 bases not matched to a gene. The CDR3 is 16 amino acids. Per germline, CDR1 SEHNR and CDR2 FQNEAQ (reference sequence). This CDR3 reads CASSDQDRGRQETQYF. The DNA for the CDR3 is TGTGCCAGCAGCGACCAGGACAGGGGGCGTCAAGAGACCCAGTACTTC.

There are a few counts of this clonotype. The chain recombines TRBV11-2 with TRBJ2-7; 10 bases align to TRBD2. This CDR3 has 15 amino acids. In germline, CDR1 is SGHAT, CDR2 FQNNGV. V shed 3 bases, J shed 3 bases, and the junction held 5 bases outside the gene matches. This CDR3 is CASSFGLAENYEQYF. The CDR3 nucleotides are TGTGCCAGCAGCTTTGGACTAGCGGAAAACTACGAGCAGTACTTC.

V gene TRBV29-1 combines with J gene TRBJ1-3, with D possibly being TRBD1 (6 bases). V was cut by 1 base and J by 2 bases, with 9 bases left in between. The germline gives CDR1 SQVTM, CDR2 ANQGSEA. The CDR3 spans 14 residues. The CDR3 region has the DNA TGCAGCGTTGAAGGGGGGCCGACTGGAAACACCATATATTTT. Encoded protein: CSVEGGPTGNTIYF.

V usage is TRBV15 and J usage is TRBJ1-2; 12 bases align to TRBD1. The CDR3 covers 15 residues. V shed 4 bases and J 4 bases; nucleotides not matched to a gene: 4. Germline values: CDR1 LNHNV, CDR2 YYDKDF (reference sequence). CDR3 DNA sequence: TGTGCCACCAGCACCGGGACAGGGGGCGGCTATGGCTACACCTTC. This encodes CATSTGTGGGYGYTF.

This clonotype was recorded many times. The chain links TRBV7-9 to TRBJ2-1; the D gene is possibly TRBD1 (6 bases). V lost 5 bases, J lost 6 bases, and 8 bases lay in between. CDR3 length equals 12 residues. The germline gives CDR1 SEHNR, CDR2 FQNEAQ (reference sequence). As DNA, the CDR3 is TGTGCCAGCAGCACGGACAGCAATGAGCAGTTCTTC. It yields the protein CASSTDSNEQFF.